The 18 T cell receptor beta chains below come from one sample, sequenced in a study of blood T cell repertoires in COVID-19. Measured with immunoSEQ multiplex PCR; TCRdb has only the in-frame clones, and not every one. The data show fewer than 300,000 clones, with approximately 91% seen just once and about 2.3% held by the top ten. The source material was PBMCs or T cells enriched from blood (not recorded which). Receptors originate from a woman between 40 and 55 years old with acute COVID-19.

The V gene is TRBV23-1, the J gene TRBJ1-2; no clear D gene. TRBV23-1 is an ORF for which the function is uncertain. Trimming removed 6 bases at V and 4 bases at J, with 3 bases between. The CDR3 contains 10 residues. CDR3 protein: CASSRYGYTF. CDR3 DNA sequence: TGCGCCAGCAGCCGCTATGGCTACACCTTC.

This clone was observed a few times. V gene TRBV7-3 combines with J gene TRBJ2-1; D is unclear. V lost 3 bases and J 5 bases, leaving 14 bases between the germline ends. The CDR3 length is 15 residues. Germline V gene lookup returns CDR1 SGHTA and CDR2 FQGTGA. The CDR3 protein is CASSFFGRRNNEQFF. The CDR3 DNA reads as TGTGCCAGCAGCTTTTTTGGCCGCCGTAACAATGAGCAGTTCTTC.

CDR3 sequence (DNA): TGTGCCAGCAGTCGGGGGGATAGCAATCAGCCCCAGCATTTT. Encoded protein: CASSRGDSNQPQHF. The chain employs TRBV28 and TRBJ1-5, with a possible D match to TRBD1 (5 bases). The V gene's germline CDR1 is MDHEN and CDR2 SYDVKM. V dropped 5 bases and J dropped 0 bases, with 8 bases sitting between them. CDR3 length equals 14 residues.

The chain has TRBV5-1 and TRBJ1-1, with 7 bases identical to TRBD1. The CDR3 has 15 residues. Germline lookup yields CDR1 SGHRS and CDR2 YFSETQ. J was trimmed by 8 bases and V by 4 bases; bases with no gene match: 14. This CDR3 reads CASSRETGTTQEAFF. The CDR3 DNA is TGCGCCAGCAGCCGGGAGACAGGGACGACACAAGAAGCTTTCTTT.

The chain links TRBV18 to TRBJ1-6, with D perhaps matching TRBD1 (6 bases). Germline V gives CDR1 KGHSH, CDR2 LQKENI. This CDR3 comprises 12 residues. V lost 4 bases, J lost 15 bases, and 13 bases lay in between. CDR3 coding DNA: TGTGCCAGCTCACTCAGGGGTAATCACCTCCACTTT. It encodes CASSLRGNHLHF.

This clone turned up a few times. This chain uses TRBV6-2 or TRBV6-3 with TRBJ2-1, with 9 bases lining up with TRBD1. V was clipped by 2 bases and J by 6 bases; unmatched bases: 2. CDR3 length equals 14 residues. Per germline, CDR1 MNHEY and CDR2 SVGEGT. CDR3 bases: TGTGCCAGCAGTTACAGGACAGGGGTCAATGAGCAGTTCTTC. Its translation: CASSYRTGVNEQFF.

The chain is built from TRBV28 and TRBJ1-2; D call uncertain. CDR1 MDHEN and CDR2 SYDVKM come from the germline V gene. V lost 3 bases, J lost 0 bases, and 11 bases lay in between. The CDR3 has 15 residues. CDR3 sequence: CASSFRSEANYGYTF. The CDR3 coding sequence is TGTGCCAGCAGTTTTCGGAGCGAAGCTAACTATGGCTACACCTTC.

J is TRBJ2-1 and V is TRBV30; D unresolved. Between the trimmed V and J ends, which lost 1 base and 8 bases, there was a span of 9 bases. Per the germline V gene, CDR1 is GTSNPN and CDR2 is SVGIG (reference sequence). This CDR3 contains 12 residues. The chain's CDR3 is CAWSGASDEQFF. The CDR3 DNA follows: TGTGCCTGGAGTGGGGCCTCCGATGAGCAGTTCTTC.

This clone was observed a single time. J is TRBJ1-2 and V is TRBV6-5; 8 positions agree with TRBD1. Germline V gives CDR1 MNHEY, CDR2 SVGAGI. The CDR3 is 14 amino acids. The V and J ends lost 6 bases and 4 bases, in that order; junction bases with no gene match: 7. The CDR3, as DNA: TGTGCCAGCAGGCGGACAGGGAAGGGCTATGGCTACACCTTC. Its translation is CASRRTGKGYGYTF.

V is TRBV20-1 and J is TRBJ2-7; tentative D call: TRBD1 (5 bases). CDR1 and CDR2 from the germline V gene are DFQATT and SNEGSKA (reference sequence). The CDR3 covers 11 residues. V was pared by 3 bases and J by 3 bases, with 6 bases between. The CDR3 DNA is TGCAGTGCTAGGGACAACTACGAGCAGTACTTC. Amino acid sequence: CSARDNYEQYF.

In this sample, this clone turned up once. The chain employs TRBV7-6 and TRBJ1-2, with 7 bases that match TRBD1. V shed 4 bases and J 4 bases; nucleotides not matched to a gene: 12. This CDR3 comprises 16 residues. Germline V gene sequence: CDR1 SGHVS, CDR2 FNYEAQ. In DNA, the CDR3 is TGTGCCAGCAGCTCCGATGACAGGGCCCCTACCTATGGCTACACCTTC. Protein product: CASSSDDRAPTYGYTF.

V and J are TRBV5-1 and TRBJ2-2; 11 bases match TRBD2. Germline V gives CDR1 SGHRS, CDR2 YFSETQ. CDR3 length: 16 residues. J lost 4 bases, V lost 0 bases, and 2 bases had no gene match. CDR3 loop: CASSLGLAGGTGELFF. The CDR3 DNA sequence: TGCGCCAGCAGCTTGGGGCTAGCGGGAGGCACCGGGGAGCTGTTTTTT.

This clone has a single count. The chain uses TRBV28 and TRBJ2-1, with TRBD2 matching 9 bases. The CDR3 length is 15 residues. The V segment lost 8 bases and the J segment 7 bases; nucleotides outside the gene matches: 12. Germline CDR1 is MDHEN and CDR2 is SYDVKM. CDR3 nucleotides: TGTGCCAGCCGGGGAGCGGGGGGATCTCGGAATGAGCAGTTCTTC. The encoded protein is CASRGAGGSRNEQFF.

The V and J genes are TRBV5-1 and TRBJ2-3; tentative D call: TRBD2 (6 bases). In germline, CDR1 is SGHRS, CDR2 YFSETQ. The CDR3 length is 17 residues. Between the trimmed V and J ends, which lost 1 base and 0 bases, there was a span of 15 bases. The CDR3 here is CASSLSRGFSSTDTQYF. CDR3 sequence (DNA): TGCGCCAGCAGCTTGTCTCGGGGGTTTTCTAGCACAGATACGCAGTATTTT.

The chain combines TRBV9 with TRBJ1-1; 7 bases agree with TRBD1. Germline trimming cut 3 bases from V and 6 bases from J; bases unmatched to any gene: 11. Per germline, CDR1 SGDLS and CDR2 YYNGEE. The CDR3 is 15 amino acids. The CDR3 loop reads CASSARGWGKSEAFF. The CDR3 DNA reads TGTGCCAGCAGCGCCAGGGGGTGGGGTAAGTCTGAAGCTTTCTTT.

The chain recombines TRBV6-5 with TRBJ1-4, with D uncertain. Germline lookup yields CDR1 MNHEY and CDR2 SVGAGI. This CDR3 contains 16 residues. V was trimmed by 0 bases and J by 0 bases, leaving 8 bases between them. For the CDR3, the DNA is TGTGCCAGCAGTTACTCCCTTACTGCAACTAATGAAAAACTGTTTTTT. Translating it yields CASSYSLTATNEKLFF.

This sequence joins TRBV20-1 and TRBJ2-1; tentative D call: TRBD2 (5 bases). The CDR3 is 11 residues long. V lost 1 base and J 8 bases, leaving 6 bases between the germline ends. The germline gives CDR1 DFQATT, CDR2 SNEGSKA (reference sequence). In DNA, the CDR3 is TGCAGTGCTAGAGGGGAGTATGAGCAGTTCTTC. Translated: CSARGEYEQFF.

This sequence joins TRBV27 and TRBJ1-6; 8 bases align to TRBD1. CDR3 size: 14 residues. Trimming took 6 bases from V and 12 from J; bases not matched to a gene: 10. Germline V gives CDR1 MNHEY, CDR2 SMNVEV (reference sequence). The chain's CDR3 is CASSLRQGSIPLHF. The CDR3 nucleotides read TGTGCCAGCAGCCTAAGACAGGGGTCTATACCCCTCCACTTT.